This note documents a single T cell receptor beta chain sequence. Its antigen is currently unknown. The data stem from a study of Ad26.COV2.S vaccination and SARS-CoV-2 variants. Some clones are missing from TCRdb's copy, which holds only in-frame ones; the method was immunoSEQ multiplex PCR. The sample lists approximately 400,000 clones, under 95% occurring once. This CDR3 has 15 amino acids. Trimming shortened V by 2 bases and J by 0 bases, and 9 bases separated the two germline ends. The germline V gene encodes CDR1 MNHNS and CDR2 SASEGT. Whole-study findings and limits: Total T cell responses were possibly underestimated by TCR breadth and depth analyses.

The V call is TRBV6-1, the J call TRBJ2-3; D not certain. The material was peripheral blood, obtained after recovery from COVID-19. The receptor was isolated from a human donor who had recovered from COVID-19. CDR3 region: CASSERQFSTDTQYF. The CDR3 nucleotides are TGTGCCAGCAGTGAACGGCAGTTCAGCACAGATACGCAGTATTTT.